One T cell receptor (beta chain) is described in this entry. CDR1 is MNHEY, CDR2 SMNVEV, per germline (reference sequence). The CDR3 is 17 residues long. V shed 5 bases and J 4 bases; nucleotides not matched to a gene: 14. Original handling: The authors estimated nucleated cell counts from reference gene primer amplification. The repertoire was sequenced with immunoSEQ multiplex PCR; TCRdb's copy has only in-frame clones and lacks some. Clonal size and the V and J genes are those of that table, whereas D and trimming came from the DNA. The table shows about 180,000 clones, with about 84% occurring only once. The data are from a study of blood T cell repertoires in COVID-19. Study details: The cDNA or gDNA used as material had been derived from T cells, B-cell-depleted T cells, or PBMCs.

Sequenced: peripheral blood. The TCR comes from a human donor in a cohort sampled during active COVID-19. This chain uses TRBV27 with TRBJ2-7; 10 bases match TRBD1. CDR3 region: CASSRQTGGAPGYEQYF. In DNA, the CDR3 is TGTGCCAGCAGTCGACAGACAGGGGGCGCCCCCGGATACGAGCAGTACTTC.